This T cell receptor (beta chain) was captured in a study of cytomegalovirus exposure and HLA in healthy donors. Researchers ran the PCR with 60 Vbeta and 13 Jbeta primers. TCRdb keeps only in-frame clones here, not all; method: immunoSEQ multiplex PCR. Of more than 85,000 clones listed, about three quarters are singletons. Findings and caveats of the study: The authors listed around 150 TCR beta chains as cytomegalovirus-associated. A classifier reportedly called cytomegalovirus status with high sensitivity and specificity.

Concerning this clone: As yet, its antigen is unknown.

The CDR3 spans 14 residues. CDR1 is SGHNT, CDR2 YYREEE, per germline (reference sequence). V lost 4 bases, J lost 8 bases, and 8 bases stayed unmatched. The rearrangement joins TRBV5-4 to TRBJ2-1, with 8 nucleotides matching TRBD2. Material: PBMCs. The origin of this receptor is a boy aged 5-17 years in good health and CMV-seronegative. The CDR3 DNA sequence: TGTGCCAGCAGCCACGGGACTAGTGGCGATGAGCAGTTCTTC. This encodes CASSHGTSGDEQFF.